This entry is about one T cell receptor (beta chain). Its antigen remains unidentified. Base qualities are not provided; no much larger clone lies one nucleotide away. Here V drops 4 bases and J drops 8 bases, and the junction holds 7 bases not matched to any gene. Including the terminal cysteine and phenylalanine, the CDR3 comprises 16 residues. The read is trimmed to its CDR3 DNA, 48 bases read in frame from base 1. Per the germline V gene, SGHTA is the CDR1 and FQGNSA is the CDR2. The entry originates in a study of beta chain features in type 1 diabetes listed by TCRdb under 2018. For context, the study as a whole: No differences in mean age, gender distribution, total cell number or subset yield were found between patients and healthy donors. A total of 90 million to 130 million sorted cells were examined across all samples, and a strong correlation was observed between cell number per subset and RNA yield. In the study, TCRB repertoires of sorted circulating CD4+ T cell subsets from recently diagnosed type 1 diabetes patients were compared with those of matched healthy donors. Regulatory and stem cell-like memory subsets were isolated from only 8 patients and 8 healthy donors, whereas naive and central memory subsets came from all 30 or so donors.

From each donor, a single peripheral blood sample of 100 to 150 mL on average was drawn into heparinised tubes. A BD FACSAria II was used to sort naive, central memory, regulatory and stem cell-like memory CD4+ T cells with a panel that included CD45RO, CCR7, CD25, CD127, CD95 and CD27. Every sorted population had a purity above 95%. PBMCs were isolated immediately by Lymphoprep density gradient centrifugation and stained directly without culture. So that batch effects would be minimized, each experiment stained and sorted samples in pairs, pairing one healthy donor with one patient. The entire amount of isolated RNA was reverse transcribed using the High Capacity cDNA Reverse Transcription Kit, so the sequenced TCRB transcripts were expressed ones. Deep immunoSEQ sequencing was applied to naive, central memory and regulatory T cell samples, giving an average of about 3.4 million total reads per sample. Sorted cells were lysed in RLT buffer and RNA was extracted with DNase-treated RNeasy Micro or Mini kits, depending on cell number. To prevent cross-contamination, each cell subset was processed individually, whereas patient and healthy donor samples were processed jointly. TCRB sequences were amplified from cDNA with the immunoSEQ multiplex PCR, producing 87-bp fragments spanning the CDR3 region. The amplicons were sequenced using the Illumina HiSeq platform. The original pipeline was this. Synthetic template baselines were used to correct PCR bias computationally, reads within Hamming distance 2 were collapsed together, and singletons that could not be merged were discarded. Reads were aligned against IMGT to assign V, D and J genes, CDR3 length and insertions or deletions at six rearrangement sites. Within each subset, clonotype counts were normalized to the number of sorted cells before true diversity and Gini coefficients were calculated with the tcR R package. Repertoire sharing was quantified using the overlap coefficient calculated on TCRB nucleotide sequences. Out-of-frame TCRB sequences from naive cells were analyzed to stand in for the pre-selection repertoire. The table comes from immuneACCESS by way of TCRdb, which keeps in-frame sequences with V and J called. Part of the clones is missing from these tables; in studies checked, under half for an unresolved V gene and the rest for unknown reasons. Clone size and V and J calls were adopted from that table, with D and trimming inferred from the DNA. This sample lists roughly 400,000 clones; approximately 15% were detected once. Roughly 0.035% of the sample lies in the top ten.

General study outcomes and caveats: Naive, central memory and regulatory TCRB repertoires appeared to be more alike among patients than among healthy donors. In all four CD4+ subsets, TCRB CDR3 length was moderately but significantly shorter in type 1 diabetes patients. At VDJ recombination sites, patients with type 1 diabetes made fewer insertions and deleted more nucleotides, a pattern implying thymic rearrangement abnormalities. Shorter templates might have been favored by PCR, but patient and control samples were amplified and corrected together, so both groups would have been affected equally by any skew. Sequencing cDNA rather than genomic DNA could over-represent highly expressing activated cells, although activation and CD3 levels did not differ between groups. Only small numbers of individuals were included in the HLA sub-analyses, which left unresolved whether HLA type had any influence on TCRB rearrangement.

This receptor was taken from a man under 40 in good health. The sequenced material came from naive CD4+ T cells from blood. The sample's cell subset or site label, decoded: true naive CD4+ T cells. The V gene is TRBV7-2 and the J gene is TRBJ2-1; 14 nucleotides in the junction match TRBD2. The DNA is TGTGCCAGCAGCTCTACAGGGACTAGCGGGAGACATGAGCAGTTCTTC. Its amino acids are CASSSTGTSGRHEQFF.